This T cell receptor beta chain comes out of a study of blood T cell repertoires in COVID-19. Across the study: Specimens from acute and convalescent COVID-19 originated in the United States, Italy and Spain. T cells, B-cell-depleted T cells, or PBMCs provided the cDNA or gDNA that served as material.

The CDR3 is 15 residues long. Trimming shortened V by 0 bases and J by 5 bases, and 10 bases separated the two germline ends. Germline V lookup: CDR1 LGHNA, CDR2 YNFKEQ. In the original processing: The assay estimated nucleated cells by amplifying reference gene primers. Assay used: immunoSEQ multiplex PCR; TCRdb lists only in-frame clones, some missing. That table is the source of V, J and clone size, and D and trimming were worked out from the DNA. The sample holds roughly 68,000 clones, around 80% seen once. This clone was found a few times. The sample consisted of peripheral blood. The receptor comes from a woman between 45 and 60 years old with acute or convalescent COVID-19. The chain recombines TRBV4-2 with TRBJ2-2, with D uncertain. Here the CDR3 DNA reads TGTGCCAGCAGCCAAGAAAACTTGCGGACCGGGGAGCTGTTTTTT. Protein: CASSQENLRTGELFF.